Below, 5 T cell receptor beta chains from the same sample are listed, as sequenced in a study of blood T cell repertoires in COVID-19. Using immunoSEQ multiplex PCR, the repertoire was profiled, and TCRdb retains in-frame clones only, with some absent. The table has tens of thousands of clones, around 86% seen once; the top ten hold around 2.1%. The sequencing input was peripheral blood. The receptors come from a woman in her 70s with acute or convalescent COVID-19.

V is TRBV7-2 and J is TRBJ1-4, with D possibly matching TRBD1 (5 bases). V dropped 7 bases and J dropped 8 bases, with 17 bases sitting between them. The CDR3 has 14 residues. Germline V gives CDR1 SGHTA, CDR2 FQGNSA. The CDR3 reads CASKLSPNREKLFF. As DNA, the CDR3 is TGTGCCAGCAAGCTTAGTCCCAACAGGGAAAAACTGTTTTTT.

The CDR3 here is CASSQGIGTGGYEQYF. The CDR3 bases are TGTGCCAGCTCTCAGGGGATCGGGACAGGGGGTTACGAGCAGTACTTC. The V call is TRBV18, the J call TRBJ2-7; 11 nucleotides align to TRBD1. V dropped 6 bases and J dropped 4; count of bases not matched to a gene: 11. This CDR3 has 16 residues. The germline V gene encodes CDR1 KGHSH and CDR2 LQKENI.

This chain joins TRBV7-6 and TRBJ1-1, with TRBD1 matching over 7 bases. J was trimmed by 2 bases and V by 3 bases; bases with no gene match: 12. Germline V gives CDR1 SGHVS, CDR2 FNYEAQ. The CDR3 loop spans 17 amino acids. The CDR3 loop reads CASSFPLSGQVNTEAFF. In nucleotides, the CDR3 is TGTGCCAGCAGCTTCCCACTCTCCGGACAGGTTAACACTGAAGCTTTCTTT.

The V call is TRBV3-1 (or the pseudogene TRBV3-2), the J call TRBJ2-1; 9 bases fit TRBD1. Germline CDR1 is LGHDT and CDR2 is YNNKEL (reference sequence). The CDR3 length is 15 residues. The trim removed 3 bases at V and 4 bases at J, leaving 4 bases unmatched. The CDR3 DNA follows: TGTGCCAGCAGCCAGAGACAGGGGGTTTACAATGAGCAGTTCTTC. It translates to CASSQRQGVYNEQFF.

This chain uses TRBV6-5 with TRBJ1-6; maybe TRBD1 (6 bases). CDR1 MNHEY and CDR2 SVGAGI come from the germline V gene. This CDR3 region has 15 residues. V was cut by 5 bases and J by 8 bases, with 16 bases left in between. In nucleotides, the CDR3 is TGTGCCAGCAGTAAAAACTTACAGGGTTATTCACCCCTCCACTTT. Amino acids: CASSKNLQGYSPLHF.